The 9 T cell receptor beta chains presented below share a single source sample, sequenced in a study of regulatory T cells in long-lasting Graves disease (dated by TCRdb to 2020 to 2022). Library creation used multiplex PCR. The sequencer listed for this sample is Illumina HiSeq 4000. TCR beta libraries were built with iRepertoire HTBI primers and Arm-PCR amplification of CDR3 regions. In TCRdb, the public reads were trimmed at Q25 with fastp and aligned with MiXCR, with productive beta chains retained. Each entry is one CDR3 protein sequence, shown with its most common DNA and genes. Across this sample there are 450,000 to 600,000 distinct CDR3 sequences, with about 13% seen only once. The biggest ten clones account for more than 8.5% of the sample. The intended sense of this specimen's time point label: newly diagnosed GD, antithyroid drugs for less than 3 months. For both TCR sequencing and RNA sequencing, RNA was extracted from PBMCs using TRIzol.

This sample was shared with a second study, whose subject was T cells in Graves' hyperthyroidism and ophthalmopathy.

Here the sequenced sample was peripheral blood mononuclear cells (PBMCs), taken at new diagnosis, from a patient treated with antithyroid drugs. The receptors were gathered from a man aged 25 to 40 with Graves disease. Donor details come from another sample of the same person, matched by shared clones.

In this sample, this clonotype turned up many times. This chain connects TRBV6-1 to TRBJ2-3; TRBD2 might be the D (6 bases). Looked up from germline, CDR1 is MNHNS and CDR2 is SASEGT. CDR3 length: 16 amino acids. V was clipped by 1 base and J by 4 bases, with 15 bases between them. DNA of the CDR3: TGTGCCAGCAGTGAAGACGGGGGATGGTTGGCAGATACGCAGTATTTT. This sequence encodes CASSEDGGWLADTQYF.

The table lists this clonotype with many counts. The V and J genes are TRBV18 and TRBJ2-7; 7 positions agree with TRBD2. The germline V gene encodes CDR1 KGHSH and CDR2 LQKENI. J was trimmed by 6 bases and V by 3 bases; bases with no gene match: 2. The CDR3 loop spans 12 amino acids. The CDR3: CASSPSGGEQYF. The DNA for the CDR3 is TGTGCCAGCTCACCCTCGGGGGGCGAGCAGTACTTC.

This clonotype was found a few times. The rearrangement uses TRBV7-8 and TRBJ2-1; TRBD2 matches at 14 bases. This CDR3 region has 16 residues. V gave up 5 bases and J gave up 6 bases; unmatched junction bases: 6. Germline V CDR1 and CDR2: SGHVS, FQNEAQ. The CDR3 reads CASSSGTSGSVNEQFF. CDR3 bases: TGTGCCAGCAGCAGCGGGACTAGCGGGAGTGTCAATGAGCAGTTCTTC.

The rearrangement links TRBV19 to TRBJ2-2; D is ambiguous. Looked up from germline, CDR1 is LNHDA and CDR2 is SQIVND (reference sequence). V was cut by 3 bases and J by 6 bases, with 8 bases left in between. The CDR3 contains 13 residues. CDR3 residues: CASSISSPGELFF. The DNA of the CDR3 is TGTGCCAGTAGTATTTCCAGCCCCGGGGAGCTGTTTTTT.

The table lists this clonotype with many counts. The chain couples TRBV9 to TRBJ1-2; 8 nucleotides agree with TRBD1. Losses at the gene ends were 4 bases for V and 6 bases for J; bases not matched to a gene: 11. Per germline, CDR1 SGDLS and CDR2 YYNGEE. The CDR3 runs to 15 residues. The CDR3 region has the DNA TGTGCCAGCAGCCCACCGACAGGGGTGATGAATGGCTACACCTTC. Encoded protein: CASSPPTGVMNGYTF.

This clonotype showed up many times. The chain recombines TRBV7-9 with TRBJ2-5, with TRBD2 matching over 13 bases. The CDR3 covers 14 residues. Germline V gene sequence: CDR1 SEHNR, CDR2 FQNEAQ (reference sequence). V trimming: 5 bases; J trimming: 4 bases; junction bases outside the gene matches: 1. The CDR3 nucleotides are TGTGCCAGCAGCCGACTAGCGGGAGGAGAGACCCAGTACTTC. Translation gives CASSRLAGGETQYF.

This clonotype was detected many times. J is TRBJ2-3 and V is TRBV7-2; D gene unclear. With 1 base removed from V and 6 bases from J, the gap between germline ends came to 8 bases. The CDR3 runs 13 residues. Germline V lookup: CDR1 SGHTA, CDR2 FQGNSA. CDR3 sequence: CASSLGSRDTQYF. The CDR3 nucleotides read TGTGCCAGCAGCTTAGGATCTAGGGATACGCAGTATTTT.

There are a few counts of this clonotype. This rearrangement joins TRBV7-9 to TRBJ2-1; 8 bases map to TRBD2. CDR1 SEHNR and CDR2 FQNEAQ come from the germline V gene (reference sequence). J lost 0 bases, V lost 2 bases, and 15 bases had no gene match. The CDR3 length is 20 residues. CDR3 DNA: TGTGCCAGCAGCTTAATCTTCGGGAGGGGCCGAAAAAGCTCCTACAATGAGCAGTTCTTC. Its protein product is CASSLIFGRGRKSSYNEQFF.

There are many counts of this clonotype. This chain uses TRBV6-5 with TRBJ2-3; D tentatively fits TRBD1 or TRBD2 (5 bases each). Trimming pared 6 bases from V and 0 bases from J, leaving 10 bases between. The CDR3 covers 14 residues. Germline loops: CDR1 MNHEY, CDR2 SVGAGI. The CDR3 region has the DNA TGTGCCAGCAGCTACCGGGACAGCACAGATACGCAGTATTTT. Residues: CASSYRDSTDTQYF.